Each of the 30 T cell receptor beta chains below was sequenced from the same sample in a study of blood T cell repertoires in COVID-19. Sequencing used immunoSEQ multiplex PCR; TCRdb keeps in-frame clones, though not all of them. The sample lists 40,000 to 50,000 clones; about 89% were seen once. Sequencing was carried out using peripheral blood. All receptors come from a man in his 70s with active COVID-19.

This clone was detected only a few times. The rearrangement uses TRBV6-9 and TRBJ1-5, with TRBD1 matching 7 bases. This CDR3 comprises 15 residues. The germline CDR1 and CDR2 sequences are MNHGY and SVAAGI. V shed 7 bases and J 5 bases; nucleotides not matched to a gene: 11. The CDR3 nucleotides read TGTGCCAGCACATCGACAGGGCTTTTGGATCAGCCCCAGCATTTT. This translates into CASTSTGLLDQPQHF.

The chain employs TRBV19 and TRBJ2-2; D not certain. CDR3 length equals 14 residues. Between the trimmed V and J ends, which lost 7 bases and 1 base, there was a span of 10 bases. CDR1 and CDR2 (germline): LNHDA, SQIVND (reference sequence). CDR3 in DNA: TGTGCCAGTACTAGGCCCGGGAACACCGGGGAGCTGTTTTTT. It encodes CASTRPGNTGELFF.

This chain links TRBV19 with TRBJ2-3, with TRBD2 matching 11 bases. The CDR3 contains 12 residues. Germline CDR1 and CDR2: LNHDA and SQIVND (reference sequence). The junction had 4 bases not matched to a gene; V was cut back by 6 bases and J by 11 bases. Here the CDR3 reads CASRLAGEKQYF. The CDR3 DNA is TGTGCCAGTAGACTAGCGGGGGAAAAGCAGTATTTT. Based on the CDR3 plus reference TRBV19 and TRBJ2-3, the full variable domain is DGGITQSPKYLFRKEGQNVTLSCEQNLNHDAMYWYRQDPGQGLRLIYYSQIVNDFQKGDIAEGYSVSREKKESFPLTVTSAQKNPTAFYLCASRLAGEKQYFGPGTRLTVL.

This chain connects TRBV11-2 to TRBJ1-6; D may be TRBD1 (6 bases). The CDR3 runs to 19 residues. CDR1 and CDR2 from the germline V gene are SGHAT and FQNNGV. Trimming stripped 2 bases from V and 1 base from J, with 18 bases between. The CDR3 nucleotides read TGTGCCAGCAGCTTACCCTCAACGGGGGGCATATCCTATAATTCACCCCTCCACTTT. This translates into CASSLPSTGGISYNSPLHF.

The rearrangement uses TRBV5-1 and TRBJ2-7; 7 nucleotides align to TRBD1. CDR1 SGHRS and CDR2 YFSETQ come from the germline V gene. V lost 4 bases to trimming and J lost 4 bases; unmatched junction nucleotides: 11. The CDR3 sequence is 15 residues long. The CDR3 is CASSPSHRGYYEQYF. The DNA of the CDR3 is TGCGCCAGCAGCCCCAGTCACAGGGGATATTACGAGCAGTACTTC.

This clone has a single count. The rearrangement uses TRBV3-1 (or the pseudogene TRBV3-2) and TRBJ2-1; D is ambiguous. V gave up 1 base and J gave up 4 bases, with 5 bases separating them. The CDR3 sequence is 13 residues long. Germline CDR1 LGHDT, CDR2 YNNKEL (reference sequence). The CDR3 DNA reads as TGTGCCAGCAGCCAAGGTACATACAATGAGCAGTTCTTC. Protein product: CASSQGTYNEQFF.

The chain couples TRBV6-6 to TRBJ2-1; possible D gene TRBD1, 5 bases. From germline, CDR1 is MNHNY and CDR2 SVGAGI (reference sequence). The CDR3 is 13 amino acids. Trimming left V 6 bases short and J 5 bases short, with 11 bases between. The CDR3 loop reads CASSTRQNNEQFF. In nucleotides, the CDR3 is TGTGCCAGCAGCACCAGACAGAACAATGAGCAGTTCTTC.

The sample holds a few counts of this clone. This chain uses TRBV2 with TRBJ1-5; D is undetermined. CDR1 and CDR2 (germline): SNHLY, FYNNEI. The CDR3 contains 12 residues. V lost 1 base to trimming and J lost 8 bases, with 6 bases between them. The CDR3 DNA reads TGTGCCAGCAGTGAAGATGCGAAGCCCCAGCATTTT. Amino acid sequence: CASSEDAKPQHF.

The chain couples TRBV5-1 to TRBJ1-2; 7 bases agree with TRBD1. The CDR3 sequence is 16 residues long. Germline lookup yields CDR1 SGHRS and CDR2 YFSETQ. V shed 2 bases, J shed 3 bases, and the junction held 10 bases outside the gene matches. The CDR3 DNA reads TGCGCCAGCAGCTTAAACACAGGGGACCTTGACTATGGCTACACCTTC. It encodes CASSLNTGDLDYGYTF.

The chain combines TRBV3-1 (or the pseudogene TRBV3-2) with TRBJ2-3; 10 bases line up with TRBD1. Trimming took 4 bases from V and 5 from J; bases not matched to a gene: 6. The CDR3 runs 15 residues. CDR1 and CDR2 (germline): LGHDT, YNNKEL (reference sequence). The CDR3 sequence: CASSRTGGLVDTQYF. CDR3 coding DNA: TGTGCCAGCAGCCGGACAGGGGGATTGGTAGATACGCAGTATTTT.

This clone was picked up one time. J is TRBJ2-3 and V is TRBV30; 15 positions agree with TRBD2. The J segment lost 0 bases and the V segment lost 8 bases, leaving 6 bases of the junction unmatched. Per germline, CDR1 GTSNPN and CDR2 SVGIG (reference sequence). CDR3 length: 16 residues. The CDR3 DNA reads as TGTGCCAGGGGGACTAGCGGGGGGCCTAGCACAGATACGCAGTATTTT. It encodes CARGTSGGPSTDTQYF.

This sequence joins TRBV3-1 (or the pseudogene TRBV3-2) and TRBJ1-1; a possible D gene is TRBD1 (6 bases). The CDR3 runs to 13 residues. With 4 bases removed from V and 4 bases from J, the gap between germline ends came to 10 bases. The V gene's germline CDR1 is LGHDT and CDR2 YNNKEL (reference sequence). The CDR3 bases are TGTGCCAGCAGCCTAACAGGGATCACTGAAGCTTTCTTT. The encoded protein is CASSLTGITEAFF.

This clone was seen a single time. Written as DNA, the CDR3 is TGTGCCAGCAGCTCCGAGACGAGCGGGGGGGTCCGGTTCTTC. It translates to CASSSETSGGVRFF. The chain carries TRBV7-9 and TRBJ2-1, with 10 positions matching TRBD2. This CDR3 is built from 14 residues. V shed 4 bases and J 15 bases; nucleotides not matched to a gene: 12. Germline assignment: CDR1 SEHNR and CDR2 FQNEAQ (reference sequence).

The V gene is TRBV2, the J gene TRBJ2-4, with 7 bases lining up with TRBD2. V lost 8 bases and J lost 7; bases outside the gene matches: 11. CDR3 size: 14 residues. The V gene's germline CDR1 is SNHLY and CDR2 FYNNEI. The CDR3 coding sequence is TGTGCCAGCTCAAAGGGAGGGAATGAGAACATTCAGTACTTC. This encodes CASSKGGNENIQYF.

V usage is TRBV5-4 and J usage is TRBJ2-3, with D perhaps matching TRBD1 (7 bases). The V end was cut by 1 base, the J end by 9 bases, with 12 bases between. This CDR3 comprises 13 residues. The germline V gene has CDR1 SGHNT and CDR2 YYREEE (reference sequence). CDR3 DNA: TGTGCCAGCAGCTTGACCCAGGGGGGCACGCAGTATTTT. This gives the protein CASSLTQGGTQYF.

This clone was recorded only once. The V call is TRBV5-1, the J call TRBJ2-2, with D possibly TRBD1 on 6 matching bases. The V and J ends lost 7 bases and 0 bases respectively, with 13 bases between them. CDR1 is SGHRS, CDR2 YFSETQ, per germline. The CDR3 extends over 15 amino acids. The CDR3 protein is CASSSWTANTGELFF. The CDR3 coding sequence is TGCGCCAGCTCATCCTGGACAGCGAACACCGGGGAGCTGTTTTTT.

The chain uses TRBV5-4 and TRBJ2-7; the D gene is possibly TRBD1 (6 bases). CDR3 length: 13 residues. With 4 bases removed from V and 8 bases from J, the gap between germline ends came to 16 bases. The germline V gene has CDR1 SGHNT and CDR2 YYREEE (reference sequence). In DNA form, the CDR3 reads TGTGCCAGCAGCGTTTATACAGGGCCGAAGCAGTACTTC. Translated: CASSVYTGPKQYF. Supplemented by reference TRBV5-4 and TRBJ2-7, the full variable domain reads ETGVTQSPTHLIKTRGQQVTLRCSSQSGHNTVSWYQQALGQGPQFIFQYYREEENGRGNFPPRFSGLQFPNYSSELNVNALELDDSALYLCASSVYTGPKQYFGPGTRLTVT.

The chain combines TRBV14 with TRBJ2-1; 8 bases align to TRBD2. The CDR3 has 15 residues. Trimming removed 5 bases from V and 8 bases from J; junction bases left unmatched: 11. CDR1 is SGHDN, CDR2 FVKESK, per germline. CDR3 amino acids: CASSVFGGAGYEQFF. CDR3 sequence (DNA): TGTGCCAGCAGCGTGTTCGGGGGGGCCGGGTATGAGCAGTTCTTC.

There are a few counts of this clone. The gene calls are TRBV19 and TRBJ1-4, with TRBD1 identical over 8 bases. Losses at the gene ends were 6 bases for V and 5 bases for J; bases not matched to a gene: 14. The CDR3 is 17 residues long. The germline gives CDR1 LNHDA, CDR2 SQIVND (reference sequence). The CDR3 nucleotides read TGTGCCAGTAGCGTCATAACAAGGACAGGGCGAAATGAAAAACTGTTTTTT. Protein sequence: CASSVITRTGRNEKLFF. The full variable domain, completed using reference TRBV19 and TRBJ1-4, is DGGITQSPKYLFRKEGQNVTLSCEQNLNHDAMYWYRQDPGQGLRLIYYSQIVNDFQKGDIAEGYSVSREKKESFPLTVTSAQKNPTAFYLCASSVITRTGRNEKLFFGSGTQLSVL.

This clone was detected only once. The chain carries TRBV6-5 and TRBJ1-1; D perhaps matches TRBD1 (5 bases). The germline gives CDR1 MNHEY, CDR2 SVGAGI. The V end was cut by 6 bases, the J end by 0 bases, with 11 bases between. The CDR3 is made up of 14 amino acids. The CDR3 region has the DNA TGTGCCAGCAGAACGGGACTCATGAACACTGAAGCTTTCTTT. Translation gives CASRTGLMNTEAFF.

The chain employs TRBV4-1 and TRBJ2-2; D may be TRBD2 (6 bases). V lost 3 bases and J 4 bases, leaving 12 bases between the germline ends. The V gene's germline CDR1 is MGHRA and CDR2 YSYEKL. This CDR3 is built from 15 residues. The CDR3 coding sequence is TGCGCCAGCAGCCAGGTCGGGACTCCCACCGGGGAGCTGTTTTTT. Amino acids: CASSQVGTPTGELFF.

V usage is TRBV24-1 and J usage is TRBJ2-7; D unclear. V was shortened by 0 bases and J by 9 bases, with 17 bases between the two germline ends. This CDR3 has 15 amino acids. Germline V lookup: CDR1 KGHDR, CDR2 SFDVKD. The CDR3 DNA reads TGTGCCACCAGTGATTTGCGCGAGGCTCTCCCGTCGCAGTACTTC. This translates into CATSDLREALPSQYF.

The chain is built from TRBV9 and TRBJ2-7; 14 bases match TRBD2. This CDR3 has 15 amino acids. Germline CDR1 reads SGDLS; CDR2 reads YYNGEE. The trim removed 4 bases at V and 5 bases at J, leaving 5 bases unmatched. The CDR3 is CASSPGTSGGNEQYF. In DNA, the CDR3 is TGTGCCAGCAGCCCCGGGACTAGCGGGGGAAACGAGCAGTACTTC.

The chain is built from TRBV5-1 and TRBJ1-1; 9 bases are a match to TRBD1. Trimming cost V 4 bases and J 0 bases; bases outside gene matches: 7. Germline lookup yields CDR1 SGHRS and CDR2 YFSETQ. This CDR3 is 16 amino acids long. This CDR3 is CASSLRTGAMNTEAFF. The CDR3 DNA reads as TGCGCCAGCAGCCTGCGGACAGGGGCCATGAACACTGAAGCTTTCTTT.

This clone was counted between two and nine times. The chain has TRBV13 and TRBJ1-4, with TRBD1 identical over 9 bases. CDR1 PRHDT and CDR2 FYEKMQ come from the germline V gene (reference sequence). With 4 bases clipped from V and 7 bases from J, the junction kept 4 bases outside the gene matches. The CDR3 is 14 residues long. Written as DNA, the CDR3 is TGTGCCAGCAGCTCAGGACAGGGGAGTGAAAAACTGTTTTTT. Protein: CASSSGQGSEKLFF.

CDR3 in amino acids: CASSEWRASNSPLHF. The CDR3 nucleotides read TGTGCCAGCAGTGAATGGAGGGCAAGTAATTCACCCCTCCACTTT. The chain carries TRBV6-1 and TRBJ1-6, with no clear D. CDR3 length: 15 amino acids. Germline V lookup: CDR1 MNHNS, CDR2 SASEGT. V lost 2 bases and J lost 6, with 11 bases in between.

The CDR3 DNA reads TGTGCCAGTAGTATAGGATCGGGTTCGAGCTCCTACAATGAGCAGTTCTTC. Encoded protein: CASSIGSGSSSYNEQFF. The chain has TRBV19 and TRBJ2-1; D is uncertain. This CDR3 has 17 amino acids. V shed 1 base and J shed 0 bases, with 13 bases lying between them. Germline-derived CDR1 and CDR2 are LNHDA and SQIVND (reference sequence).

The chain uses TRBV28 and TRBJ1-2, with TRBD1 matching over 8 bases. The CDR3 totals 14 residues. The ends lost 4 bases at V and 8 bases at J; junction bases unmatched: 9. Germline V gene lookup returns CDR1 MDHEN and CDR2 SYDVKM. Here the CDR3 reads CASSSHQGAGGYTF. CDR3 nucleotides: TGTGCCAGCAGTTCTCATCAGGGGGCTGGGGGCTACACCTTC.

The chain combines TRBV5-6 with TRBJ1-1, with D possibly being TRBD1 (5 bases). V was trimmed by 4 bases and J by 2 bases, leaving 15 bases between them. The CDR3 runs to 15 residues. CDR1 is SGHDT, CDR2 YYEEEE, per germline. Here the CDR3 DNA reads TGTGCCAGCAGCACCCGTGGACACTATAACACTGAAGCTTTCTTT. Translation gives CASSTRGHYNTEAFF.

This clone was detected only once. CDR3: CASSVPDTLNYEQYF. CDR3 bases: TGCGCCAGCAGTGTTCCGGACACCCTCAACTACGAGCAGTACTTC. The chain has TRBV5-1 and TRBJ2-7; tentatively, D is TRBD1 (5 bases). Trimming took off 5 bases at V and 3 bases at J, with 18 bases between the two ends. From germline, CDR1 is SGHRS and CDR2 YFSETQ. There are 15 residues in the CDR3.